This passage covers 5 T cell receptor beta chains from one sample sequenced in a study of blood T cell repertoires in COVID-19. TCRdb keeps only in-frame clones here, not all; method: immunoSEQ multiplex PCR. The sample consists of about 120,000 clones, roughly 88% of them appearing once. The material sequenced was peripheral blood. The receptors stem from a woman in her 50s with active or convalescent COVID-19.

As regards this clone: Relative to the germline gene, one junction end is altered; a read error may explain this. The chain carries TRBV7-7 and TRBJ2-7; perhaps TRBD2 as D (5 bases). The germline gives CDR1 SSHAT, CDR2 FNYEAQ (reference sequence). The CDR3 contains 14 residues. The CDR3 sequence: CASSLNGIASEQYF. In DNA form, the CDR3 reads TGTGCTAGCAGCTTAAACGGGATAGCAAGCGAGCAGTACTTC.

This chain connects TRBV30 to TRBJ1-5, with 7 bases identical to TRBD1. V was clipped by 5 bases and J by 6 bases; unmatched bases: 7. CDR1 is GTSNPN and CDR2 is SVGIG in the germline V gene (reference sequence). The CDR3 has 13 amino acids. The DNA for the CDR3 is TGTGCCTGGGCCGGGACAGTGGGTCAGCCCCAGCATTTT. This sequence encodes CAWAGTVGQPQHF.

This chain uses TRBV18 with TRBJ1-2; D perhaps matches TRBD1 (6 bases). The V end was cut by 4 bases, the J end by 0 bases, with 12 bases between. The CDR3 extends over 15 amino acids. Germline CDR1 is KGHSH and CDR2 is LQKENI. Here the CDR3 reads CASSQDRQANYGYTF. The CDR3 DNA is TGTGCCAGCTCACAGGACAGACAAGCTAACTATGGCTACACCTTC. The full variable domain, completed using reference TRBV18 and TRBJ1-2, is NAGVMQNPRHLVRRRGQEARLRCSPMKGHSHVYWYRQLPEEGLKFMVYLQKENIIDESGMPKERFSAEFPKEGPSILRIQQVVRGDSAAYFCASSQDRQANYGYTFGSGTRLTVV.

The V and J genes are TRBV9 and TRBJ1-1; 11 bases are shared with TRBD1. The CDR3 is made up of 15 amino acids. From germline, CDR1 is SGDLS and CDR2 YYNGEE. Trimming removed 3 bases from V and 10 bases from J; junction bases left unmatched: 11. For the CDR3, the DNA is TGTGCCAGCAGCGGTGGGACAGGGGGGTTCGCCGGAGCTTTCTTT. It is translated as CASSGGTGGFAGAFF.

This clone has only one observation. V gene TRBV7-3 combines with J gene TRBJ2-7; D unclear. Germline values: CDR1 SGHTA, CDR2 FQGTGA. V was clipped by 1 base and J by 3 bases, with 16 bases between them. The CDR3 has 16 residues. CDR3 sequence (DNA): TGTGCCAGCAGCTTAATTATAGGAGAAATCGACTACGAGCAGTACTTC. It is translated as CASSLIIGEIDYEQYF.